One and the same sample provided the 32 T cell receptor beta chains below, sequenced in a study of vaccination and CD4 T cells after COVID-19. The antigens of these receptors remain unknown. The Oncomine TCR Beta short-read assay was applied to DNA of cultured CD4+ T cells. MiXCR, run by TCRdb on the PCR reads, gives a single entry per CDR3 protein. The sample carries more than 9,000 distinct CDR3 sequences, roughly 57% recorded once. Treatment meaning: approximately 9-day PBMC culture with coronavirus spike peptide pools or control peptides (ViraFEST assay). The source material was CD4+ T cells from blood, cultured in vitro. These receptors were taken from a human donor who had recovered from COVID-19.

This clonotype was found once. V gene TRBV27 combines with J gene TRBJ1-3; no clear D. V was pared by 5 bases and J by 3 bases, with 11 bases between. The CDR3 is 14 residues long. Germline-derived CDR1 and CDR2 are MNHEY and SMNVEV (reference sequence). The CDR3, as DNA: TGTGCCAGCAGTCCCCTGGGAGGTGGAAACACCATATATTTT. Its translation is CASSPLGGGNTIYF.

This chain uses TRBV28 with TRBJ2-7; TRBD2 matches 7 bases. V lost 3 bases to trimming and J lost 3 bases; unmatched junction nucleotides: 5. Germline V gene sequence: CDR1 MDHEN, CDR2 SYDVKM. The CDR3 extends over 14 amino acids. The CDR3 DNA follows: TGTGCCAGCAGTTTGGTGGGAGGGCGCTACGAGCAGTACTTC. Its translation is CASSLVGGRYEQYF.

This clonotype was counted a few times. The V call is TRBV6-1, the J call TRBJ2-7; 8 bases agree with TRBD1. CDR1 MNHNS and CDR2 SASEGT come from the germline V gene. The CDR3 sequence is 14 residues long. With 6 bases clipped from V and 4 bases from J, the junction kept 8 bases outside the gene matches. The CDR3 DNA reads TGTGCCAGCAGGCCTGGACAGGGTTCGTACGAGCAGTACTTC. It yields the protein CASRPGQGSYEQYF.

This chain's CDR3 is CSANIRGLRNYGYTF. The CDR3 DNA reads TGCAGTGCGAACATCCGGGGCCTTCGAAACTATGGCTACACCTTC. The V call is TRBV20-1, the J call TRBJ1-2; a weak D match, TRBD1 (5 bases). Trimming shortened V by 6 bases and J by 2 bases, and 19 bases separated the two germline ends. There are 15 residues in the CDR3. Germline values: CDR1 DFQATT, CDR2 SNEGSKA (reference sequence).

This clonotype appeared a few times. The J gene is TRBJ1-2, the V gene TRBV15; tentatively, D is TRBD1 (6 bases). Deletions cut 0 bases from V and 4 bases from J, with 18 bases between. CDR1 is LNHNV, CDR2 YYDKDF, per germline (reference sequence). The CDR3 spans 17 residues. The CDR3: CATSRDRAGARGYGYTF. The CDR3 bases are TGTGCCACCAGCAGAGATAGGGCAGGGGCGCGAGGCTATGGCTACACCTTC.

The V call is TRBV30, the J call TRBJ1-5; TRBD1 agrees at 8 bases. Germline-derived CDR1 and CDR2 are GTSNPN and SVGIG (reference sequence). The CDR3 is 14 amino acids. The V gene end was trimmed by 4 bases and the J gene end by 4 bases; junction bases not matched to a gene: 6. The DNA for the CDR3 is TGTGCCTGGAATGCAGGGGGCCGAAATCAGCCCCAGCATTTT. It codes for CAWNAGGRNQPQHF.

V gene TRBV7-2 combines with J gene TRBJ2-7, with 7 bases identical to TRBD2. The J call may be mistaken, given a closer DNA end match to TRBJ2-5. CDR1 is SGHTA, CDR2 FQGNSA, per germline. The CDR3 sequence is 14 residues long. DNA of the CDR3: TGTGCCAGCAGCATTAGGGGAGGGCGGGAGACCCAGTACTTC. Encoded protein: CASSIRGGRETQYF.

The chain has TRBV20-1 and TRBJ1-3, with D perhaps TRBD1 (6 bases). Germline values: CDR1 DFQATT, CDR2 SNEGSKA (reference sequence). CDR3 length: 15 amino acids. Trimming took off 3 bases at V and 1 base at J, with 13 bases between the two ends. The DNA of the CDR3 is TGCAGTGCTAGTGGAAGGGACACGTCTGGAAACACCATATATTTT. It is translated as CSASGRDTSGNTIYF.

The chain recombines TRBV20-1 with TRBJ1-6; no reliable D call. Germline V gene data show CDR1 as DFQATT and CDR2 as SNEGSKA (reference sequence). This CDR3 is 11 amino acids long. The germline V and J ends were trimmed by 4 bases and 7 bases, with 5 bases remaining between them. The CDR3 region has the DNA TGCAGTGCTACCTCCAATTCACCCCTCCACTTT. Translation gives CSATSNSPLHF.

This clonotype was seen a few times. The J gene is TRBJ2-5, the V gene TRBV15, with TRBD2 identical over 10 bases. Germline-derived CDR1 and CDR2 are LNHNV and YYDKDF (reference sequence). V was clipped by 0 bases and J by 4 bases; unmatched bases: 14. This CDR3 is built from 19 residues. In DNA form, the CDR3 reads TGTGCCACCAGCAGAGATCTCCCACTAAGCGGGAGGGCCGGAGAGACCCAGTACTTC. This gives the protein CATSRDLPLSGRAGETQYF.

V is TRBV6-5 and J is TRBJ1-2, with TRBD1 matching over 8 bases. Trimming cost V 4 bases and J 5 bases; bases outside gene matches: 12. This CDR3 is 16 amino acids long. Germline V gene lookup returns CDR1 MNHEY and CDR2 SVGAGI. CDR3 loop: CASSLKPRGRVYGYTF. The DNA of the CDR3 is TGTGCCAGCAGTTTAAAACCCAGGGGGCGCGTTTATGGCTACACCTTC.

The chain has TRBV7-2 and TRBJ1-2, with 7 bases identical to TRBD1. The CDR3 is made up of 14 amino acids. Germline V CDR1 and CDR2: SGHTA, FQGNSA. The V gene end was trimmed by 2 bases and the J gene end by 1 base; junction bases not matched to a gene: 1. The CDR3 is CASSLTGVNYGYTF. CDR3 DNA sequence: TGTGCCAGCAGCTTAACAGGGGTTAACTATGGCTACACCTTC.

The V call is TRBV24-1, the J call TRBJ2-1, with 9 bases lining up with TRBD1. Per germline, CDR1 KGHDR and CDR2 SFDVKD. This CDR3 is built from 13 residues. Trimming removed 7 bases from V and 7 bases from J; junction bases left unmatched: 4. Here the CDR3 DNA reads TGTGCCACCAGGGATGGACAGGGGAATGAGCAGTTCTTC. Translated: CATRDGQGNEQFF.

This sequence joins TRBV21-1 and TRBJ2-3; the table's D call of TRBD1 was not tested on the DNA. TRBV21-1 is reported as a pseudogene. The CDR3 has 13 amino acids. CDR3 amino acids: CASRLPGPDTQYF. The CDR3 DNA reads TGTGCCAGCAGACTACCAGGGCCAGATACGCAGTATTTT.

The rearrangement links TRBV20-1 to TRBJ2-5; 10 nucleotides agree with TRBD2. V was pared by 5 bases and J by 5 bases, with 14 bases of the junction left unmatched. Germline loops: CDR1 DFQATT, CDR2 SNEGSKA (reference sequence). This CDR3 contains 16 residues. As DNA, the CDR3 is TGCAGTGCTCCTCAGCGGAGTAGCGGGAGGTTGGAGACCCAGTACTTC. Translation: CSAPQRSSGRLETQYF.

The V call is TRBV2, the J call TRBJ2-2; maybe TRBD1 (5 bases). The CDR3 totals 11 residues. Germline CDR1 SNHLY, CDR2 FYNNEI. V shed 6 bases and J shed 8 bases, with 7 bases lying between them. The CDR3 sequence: CASRDKGELFF. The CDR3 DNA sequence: TGTGCCAGCAGGGACAAAGGGGAGCTGTTTTTT.

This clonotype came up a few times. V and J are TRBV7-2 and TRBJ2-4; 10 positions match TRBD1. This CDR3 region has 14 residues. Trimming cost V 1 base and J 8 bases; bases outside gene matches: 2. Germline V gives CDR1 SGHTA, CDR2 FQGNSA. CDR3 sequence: CASSLGQGADIQYF. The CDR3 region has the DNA TGTGCCAGCAGCTTAGGACAGGGGGCGGACATTCAGTACTTC.

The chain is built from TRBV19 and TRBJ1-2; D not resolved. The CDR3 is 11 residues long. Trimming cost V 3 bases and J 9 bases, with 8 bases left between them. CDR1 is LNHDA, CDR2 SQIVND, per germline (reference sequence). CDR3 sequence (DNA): TGTGCCAGTAGTATTGCAACGAGCTACACCTTC. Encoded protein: CASSIATSYTF.

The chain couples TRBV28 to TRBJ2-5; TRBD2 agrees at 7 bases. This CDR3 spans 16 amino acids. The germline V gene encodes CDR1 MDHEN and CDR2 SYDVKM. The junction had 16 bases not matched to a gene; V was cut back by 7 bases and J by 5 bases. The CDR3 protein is CASTSGFSGRGETQYF. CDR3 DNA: TGTGCCAGCACCTCGGGCTTTAGCGGGCGGGGCGAGACCCAGTACTTC.

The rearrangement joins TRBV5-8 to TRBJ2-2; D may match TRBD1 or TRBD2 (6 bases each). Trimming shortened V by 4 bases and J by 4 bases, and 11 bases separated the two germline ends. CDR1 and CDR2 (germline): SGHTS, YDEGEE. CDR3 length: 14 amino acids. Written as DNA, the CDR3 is TGTGCCAGCAGCCGACTAGGGGGCACCGGGGAGCTGTTTTTT. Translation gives CASSRLGGTGELFF.

In nucleotides, the CDR3 is TGTGCCAGCAGCTTAAGGACCGGGGAGCTGTTTTTT. Its translation: CASSLRTGELFF. The chain is built from TRBV7-9 and TRBJ2-2, with D hard to call. Germline V gene data show CDR1 as SEHNR and CDR2 as FQNEAQ (reference sequence). This CDR3 has 12 amino acids. With 2 bases removed from V and 5 bases from J, the gap between germline ends came to 3 bases.

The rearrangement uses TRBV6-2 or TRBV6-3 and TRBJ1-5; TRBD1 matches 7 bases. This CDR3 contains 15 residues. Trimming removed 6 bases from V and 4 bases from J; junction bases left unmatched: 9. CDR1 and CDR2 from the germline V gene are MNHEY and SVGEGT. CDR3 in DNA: TGTGCCAGCAGGCATCGACTGACAGGGAATCAGCCCCAGCATTTT. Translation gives CASRHRLTGNQPQHF.

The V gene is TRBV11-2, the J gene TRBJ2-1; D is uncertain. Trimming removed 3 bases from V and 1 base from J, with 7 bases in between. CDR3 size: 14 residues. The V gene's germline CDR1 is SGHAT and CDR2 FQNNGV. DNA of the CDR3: TGTGCCAGCAGCTTCGCGGAATCCTACAATGAGCAGTTCTTC. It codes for CASSFAESYNEQFF.

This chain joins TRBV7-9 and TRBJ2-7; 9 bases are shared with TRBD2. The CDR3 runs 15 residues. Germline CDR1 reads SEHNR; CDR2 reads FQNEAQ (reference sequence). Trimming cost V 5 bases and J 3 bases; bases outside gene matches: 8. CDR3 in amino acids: CASSLHSGGNYEQYF. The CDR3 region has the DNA TGTGCCAGCAGCCTTCATAGCGGGGGAAACTACGAGCAGTACTTC.

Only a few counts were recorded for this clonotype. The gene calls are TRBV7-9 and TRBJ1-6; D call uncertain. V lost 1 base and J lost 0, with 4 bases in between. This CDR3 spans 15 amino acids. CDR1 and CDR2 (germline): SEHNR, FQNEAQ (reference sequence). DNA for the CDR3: TGTGCCAGCAGCTTAGACAGCTCCTATAATTCACCCCTCCACTTT. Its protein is CASSLDSSYNSPLHF.

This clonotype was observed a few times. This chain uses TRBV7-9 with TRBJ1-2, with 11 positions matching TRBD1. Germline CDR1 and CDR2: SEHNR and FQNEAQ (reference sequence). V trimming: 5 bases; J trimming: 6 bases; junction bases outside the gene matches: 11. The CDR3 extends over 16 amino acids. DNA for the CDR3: TGTGCCAGCAGCCAGCCTCCGGGACAGGGGGGCGATGGCTACACCTTC. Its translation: CASSQPPGQGGDGYTF.

The CDR3 sequence is CASSLGGDGELFF. CDR3 nucleotide sequence: TGTGCCAGCAGTTTAGGAGGCGACGGGGAGCTGTTTTTT. The chain joins TRBV12-3 or TRBV12-4 to TRBJ2-2; D gene unclear. The CDR3 is 13 residues long. V was shortened by 1 base and J by 7 bases, with 7 bases between the two germline ends.

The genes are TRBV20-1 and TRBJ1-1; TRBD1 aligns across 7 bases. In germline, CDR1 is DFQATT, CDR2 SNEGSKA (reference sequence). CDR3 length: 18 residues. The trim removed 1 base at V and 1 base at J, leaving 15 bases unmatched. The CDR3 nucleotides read TGCAGTGCTAGAGTCCCCCGGACAGGTTTATTCCAGAACACTGAAGCTTTCTTT. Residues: CSARVPRTGLFQNTEAFF.

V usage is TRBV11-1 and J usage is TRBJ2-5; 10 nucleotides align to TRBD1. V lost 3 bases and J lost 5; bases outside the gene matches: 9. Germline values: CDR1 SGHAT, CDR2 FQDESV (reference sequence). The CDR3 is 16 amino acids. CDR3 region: CASSFAAGTGVETQYF. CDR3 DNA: TGTGCCAGCAGCTTCGCGGCCGGGACAGGGGTCGAGACCCAGTACTTC.

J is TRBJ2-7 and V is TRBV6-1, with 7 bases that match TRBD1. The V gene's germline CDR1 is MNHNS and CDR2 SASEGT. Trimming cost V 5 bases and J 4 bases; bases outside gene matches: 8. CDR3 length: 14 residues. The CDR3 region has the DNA TGTGCCAGCAGTCTCGGGGACAGTTGGTACGAGCAGTACTTC. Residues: CASSLGDSWYEQYF.

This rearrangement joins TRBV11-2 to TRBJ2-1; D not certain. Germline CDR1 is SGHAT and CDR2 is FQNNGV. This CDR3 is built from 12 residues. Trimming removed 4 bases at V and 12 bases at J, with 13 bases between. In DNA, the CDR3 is TGTGCCAGCAGCTCCACTGAGGTACTGCAGTTCTTC. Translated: CASSSTEVLQFF. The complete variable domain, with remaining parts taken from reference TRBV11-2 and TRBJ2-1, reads EAGVAQSPRYKIIEKRQSVAFWCNPISGHATLYWYQQILGQGPKLLIQFQNNGVVDDSQLPKDRFSAERLKGVDSTLKIQPAKLEDSAVYLCASSSTEVLQFFGPGTRLTVL.

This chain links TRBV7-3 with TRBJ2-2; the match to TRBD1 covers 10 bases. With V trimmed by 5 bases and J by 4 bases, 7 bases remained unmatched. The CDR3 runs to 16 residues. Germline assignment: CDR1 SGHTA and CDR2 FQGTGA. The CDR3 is CASSPGTGVRTGELFF. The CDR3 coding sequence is TGTGCCAGCAGCCCTGGGACAGGGGTTCGCACCGGGGAGCTGTTTTTT. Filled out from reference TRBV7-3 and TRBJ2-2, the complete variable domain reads GAGVSQTPSNKVTEKGKYVELRCDPISGHTALYWYRQSLGQGPEFLIYFQGTGAADDSGLPNDRFFAVRPEGSVSTLKIQRTERGDSAVYLCASSPGTGVRTGELFFGEGSRLTVL.